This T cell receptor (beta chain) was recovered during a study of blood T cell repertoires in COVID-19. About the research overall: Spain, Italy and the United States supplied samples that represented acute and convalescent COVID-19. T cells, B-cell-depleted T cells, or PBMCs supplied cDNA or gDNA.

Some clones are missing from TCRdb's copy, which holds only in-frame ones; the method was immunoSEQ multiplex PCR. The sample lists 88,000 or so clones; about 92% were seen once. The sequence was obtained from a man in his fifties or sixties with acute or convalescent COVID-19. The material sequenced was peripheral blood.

This chain's CDR3 is CASSMSASSYNEQFF. In DNA form, the CDR3 reads TGTGCCAGTAGTATGAGCGCCAGCTCCTACAATGAGCAGTTCTTC. V gene TRBV19 combines with J gene TRBJ2-1; D gene ambiguous. Per the germline V gene, CDR1 is LNHDA and CDR2 is SQIVND (reference sequence). CDR3 length: 15 residues. V lost 3 bases and J 0 bases, leaving 9 bases between the germline ends.